This entry is about one T cell receptor (beta chain). The data stem from a study of T-cell reconstitution after alpha-beta-depleted transplantation in children. The germline V gene has CDR1 SGHVS and CDR2 FQNEAQ. The V segment lost 4 bases and the J segment 5 bases; nucleotides outside the gene matches: 6. The CDR3 length is 15 residues. A library of TCRbeta sequences, prepared with unique molecular identifiers, was generated. TCRdb itself ran the PCR reads through MiXCR, one entry per CDR3 protein. The sample lists 500,000 to 600,000 distinct CDR3 sequences, around 20% occurring once. This sample comprised PBMCs from the stem cell graft donor, obtained from the stem cell graft. The chain uses TRBV7-8 and TRBJ2-2, with 8 positions matching TRBD1. This sequence was found in a human donor who donated a stem cell graft to a child with acute lymphoblastic leukemia. The CDR3 sequence: CASSSPQGVTGELFF. CDR3 sequence (DNA): TGTGCCAGCAGCTCGCCACAGGGGGTAACCGGGGAGCTGTTTTTT.